There are a few counts of the clone carrying this T cell receptor (beta chain). Its matching antigen is unknown. This sample stems from a study of T-cell reconstitution after alpha-beta-depleted transplantation in children. Study results and caveats: Reported findings indicate that, about two months after transplant, alpha-beta T cells came from several hundred expanded clones, which were derived from non-depleted graft cells. T-cell numbers and diversity, one year after transplant, stemmed largely from T cells that were newly produced. Surviving recipient T cells and thymic progenitors accounted for the high day-60 TCRbeta diversity observed in some patients.

With V trimmed by 4 bases and J by 6 bases, 9 bases remained unmatched. The CDR3 contains 16 residues. Germline values: CDR1 SGHVS, CDR2 FQNEAQ. A TCRbeta library incorporating unique molecular identifiers was prepared. In TCRdb, the PCR reads were re-called with MiXCR into one record per CDR3 protein. The sample lists 700,000 to 950,000 distinct CDR3 sequences; roughly 16% were seen once. This clonotype originated in a male patient under 18 who had a stem cell transplant for acute lymphoblastic leukemia, so the T cells may come from the graft donor. The sample was PBMCs, mostly from graft donor cells, taken 360 days after TCRalphabeta/CD19-depleted stem cell transplant. The chain has TRBV7-8 and TRBJ1-5; 10 bases match TRBD1. CDR3 bases: TGTGCCAGCAGCTCCCGAACCGGGACAGGGGTTCAGCCCCAGCATTTT. It translates to CASSSRTGTGVQPQHF. The full variable domain, completed using reference TRBV7-8 and TRBJ1-5, is GAGVSQSPRYKVAKRGQDVALRCDPISGHVSLFWYQQALGQGPEFLTYFQNEAQLDKSGLPSDRFFAERPEGSVSTLKIQRTQQEDSAVYLCASSSRTGTGVQPQHFGDGTRLSIL.